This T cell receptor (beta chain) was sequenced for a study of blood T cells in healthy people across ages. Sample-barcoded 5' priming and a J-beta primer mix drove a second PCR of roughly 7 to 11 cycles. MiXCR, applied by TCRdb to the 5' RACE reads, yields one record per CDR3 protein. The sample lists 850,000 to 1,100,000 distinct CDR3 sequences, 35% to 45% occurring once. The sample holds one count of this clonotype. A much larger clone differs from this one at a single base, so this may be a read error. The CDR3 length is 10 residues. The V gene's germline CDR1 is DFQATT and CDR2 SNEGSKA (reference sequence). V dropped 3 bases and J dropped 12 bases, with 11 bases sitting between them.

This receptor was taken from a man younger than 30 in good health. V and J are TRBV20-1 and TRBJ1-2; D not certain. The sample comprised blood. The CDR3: CSARDVGHTF. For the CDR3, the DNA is TGCAGTGCTAGGGACGTCGGCCACACCTTC.